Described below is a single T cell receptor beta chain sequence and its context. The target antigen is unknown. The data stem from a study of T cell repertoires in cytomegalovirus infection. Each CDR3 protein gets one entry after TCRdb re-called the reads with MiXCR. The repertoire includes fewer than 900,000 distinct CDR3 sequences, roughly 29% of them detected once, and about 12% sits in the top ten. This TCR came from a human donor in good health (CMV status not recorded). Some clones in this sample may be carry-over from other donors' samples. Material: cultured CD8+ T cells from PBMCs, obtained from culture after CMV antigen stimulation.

The CDR3 region is CASSQVNRGNTEAFF. The CDR3 DNA is TGCGCCAGCAGCCAAGTAAACAGGGGGAACACTGAAGCTTTCTTT. The chain uses TRBV4-3 and TRBJ1-1, with 7 bases lining up with TRBD1. The CDR3 has 15 amino acids. CDR1 and CDR2 (germline): LGHNA, YSLEER. Unmatched junction bases numbered 3, after V lost 1 base and J lost 1 base.